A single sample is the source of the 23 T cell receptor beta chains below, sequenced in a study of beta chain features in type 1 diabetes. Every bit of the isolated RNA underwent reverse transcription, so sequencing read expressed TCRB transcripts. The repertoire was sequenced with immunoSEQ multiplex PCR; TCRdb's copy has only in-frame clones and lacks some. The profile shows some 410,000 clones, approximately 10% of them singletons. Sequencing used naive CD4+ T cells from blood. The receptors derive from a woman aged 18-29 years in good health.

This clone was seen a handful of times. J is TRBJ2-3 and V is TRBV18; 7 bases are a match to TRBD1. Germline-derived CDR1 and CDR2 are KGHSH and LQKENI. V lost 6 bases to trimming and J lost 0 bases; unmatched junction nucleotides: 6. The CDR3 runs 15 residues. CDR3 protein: CASSSGTASTDTQYF. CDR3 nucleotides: TGTGCCAGCTCCTCGGGGACAGCCAGCACAGATACGCAGTATTTT.

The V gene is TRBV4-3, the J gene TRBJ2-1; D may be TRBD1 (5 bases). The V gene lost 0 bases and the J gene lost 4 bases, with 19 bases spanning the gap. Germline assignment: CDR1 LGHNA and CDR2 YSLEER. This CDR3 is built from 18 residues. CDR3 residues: CASSQDLREWTLYNEQFF. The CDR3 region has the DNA TGCGCCAGCAGCCAAGACCTGCGAGAATGGACATTATACAATGAGCAGTTCTTC.

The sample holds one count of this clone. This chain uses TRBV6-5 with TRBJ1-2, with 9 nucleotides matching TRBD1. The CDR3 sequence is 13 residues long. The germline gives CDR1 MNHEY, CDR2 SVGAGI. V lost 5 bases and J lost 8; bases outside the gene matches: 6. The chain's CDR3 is CASSGLGTGGYTF. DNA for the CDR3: TGTGCCAGCAGTGGCCTAGGGACAGGGGGCTACACCTTC.

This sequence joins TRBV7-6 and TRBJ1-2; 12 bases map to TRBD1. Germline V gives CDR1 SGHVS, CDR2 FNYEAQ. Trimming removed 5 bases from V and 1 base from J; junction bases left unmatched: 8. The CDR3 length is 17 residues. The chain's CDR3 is CASSRAGTGGRNYGYTF. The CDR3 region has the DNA TGTGCCAGCAGCCGTGCCGGGACAGGGGGCCGTAACTATGGCTACACCTTC.

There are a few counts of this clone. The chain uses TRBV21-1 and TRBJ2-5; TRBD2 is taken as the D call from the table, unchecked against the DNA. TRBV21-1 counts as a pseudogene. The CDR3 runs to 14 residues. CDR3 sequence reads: CASRRDSRGETQYF. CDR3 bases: TGTGCCAGCAGAAGGGACTCCCGGGGAGAGACCCAGTACTTC.

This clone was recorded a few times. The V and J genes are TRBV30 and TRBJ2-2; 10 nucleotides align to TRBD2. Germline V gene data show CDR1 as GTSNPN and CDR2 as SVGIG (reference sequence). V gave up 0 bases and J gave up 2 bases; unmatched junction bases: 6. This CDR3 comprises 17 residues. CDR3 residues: CAWSVWRTSGNTGELFF. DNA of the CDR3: TGTGCCTGGAGTGTATGGCGGACTAGCGGAAACACCGGGGAGCTGTTTTTT.

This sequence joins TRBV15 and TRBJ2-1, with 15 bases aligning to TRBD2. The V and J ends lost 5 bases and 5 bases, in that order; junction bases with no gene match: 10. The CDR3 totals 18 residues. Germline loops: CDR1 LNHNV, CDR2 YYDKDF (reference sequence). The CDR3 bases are TGTGCCACCAGCGCATCGCCCGGACTAGCGGGAGGGAACAATGAGCAGTTCTTC. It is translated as CATSASPGLAGGNNEQFF.

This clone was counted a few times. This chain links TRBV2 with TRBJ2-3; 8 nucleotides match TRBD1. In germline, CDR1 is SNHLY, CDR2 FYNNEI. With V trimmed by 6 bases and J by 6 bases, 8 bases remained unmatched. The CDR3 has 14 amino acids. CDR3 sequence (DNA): TGTGCCAGCAGGGGCGACAGGGGCCCTGATACGCAGTATTTT. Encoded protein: CASRGDRGPDTQYF.

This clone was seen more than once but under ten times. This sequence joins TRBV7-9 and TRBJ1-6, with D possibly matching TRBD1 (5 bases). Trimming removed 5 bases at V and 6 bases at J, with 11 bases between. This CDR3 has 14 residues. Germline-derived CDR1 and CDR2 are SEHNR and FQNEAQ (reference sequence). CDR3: CASSLRAINSPLHF. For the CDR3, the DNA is TGTGCCAGCAGCCTCAGGGCCATTAATTCACCCCTCCACTTT.

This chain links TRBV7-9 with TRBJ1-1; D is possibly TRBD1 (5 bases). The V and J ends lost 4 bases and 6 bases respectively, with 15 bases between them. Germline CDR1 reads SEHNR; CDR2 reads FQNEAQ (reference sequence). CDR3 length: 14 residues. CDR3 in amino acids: CASSSTGTRAEAFF. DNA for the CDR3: TGTGCCAGCAGCTCCACCGGGACGCGCGCTGAAGCTTTCTTT.

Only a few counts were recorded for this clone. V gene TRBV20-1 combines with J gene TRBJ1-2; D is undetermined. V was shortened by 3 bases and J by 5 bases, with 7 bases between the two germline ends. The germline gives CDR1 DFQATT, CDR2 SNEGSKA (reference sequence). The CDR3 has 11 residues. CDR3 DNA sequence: TGCAGTGCTAGCCAGTCTTATGGCTACACCTTC. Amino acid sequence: CSASQSYGYTF.

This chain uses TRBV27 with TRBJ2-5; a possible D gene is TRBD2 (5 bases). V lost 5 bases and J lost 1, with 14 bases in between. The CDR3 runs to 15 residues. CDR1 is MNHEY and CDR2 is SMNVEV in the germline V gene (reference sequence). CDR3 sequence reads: CASSRKSGVQETQYF. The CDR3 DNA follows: TGTGCCAGCAGTCGTAAAAGCGGCGTCCAAGAGACCCAGTACTTC.

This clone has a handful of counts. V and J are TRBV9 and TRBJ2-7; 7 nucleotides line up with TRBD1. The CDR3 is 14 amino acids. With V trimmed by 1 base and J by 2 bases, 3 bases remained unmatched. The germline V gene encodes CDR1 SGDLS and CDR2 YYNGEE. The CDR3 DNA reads TGTGCCAGCAGCGTATCGGGACAGACCTACGAGCAGTACTTC. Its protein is CASSVSGQTYEQYF.

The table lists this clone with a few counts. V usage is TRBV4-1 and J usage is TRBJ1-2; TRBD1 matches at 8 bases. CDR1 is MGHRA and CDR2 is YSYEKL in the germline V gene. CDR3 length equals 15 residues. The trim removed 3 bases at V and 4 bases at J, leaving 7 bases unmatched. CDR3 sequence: CASSQPRQGTYGYTF. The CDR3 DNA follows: TGCGCCAGCAGCCAGCCGAGACAGGGGACCTATGGCTACACCTTC.

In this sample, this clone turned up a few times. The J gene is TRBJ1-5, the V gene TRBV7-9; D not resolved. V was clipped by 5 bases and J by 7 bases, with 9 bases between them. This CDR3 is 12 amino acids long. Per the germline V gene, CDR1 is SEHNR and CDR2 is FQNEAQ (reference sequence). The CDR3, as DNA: TGTGCCAGCAGCAGGACCGGACAGCCCCAGCATTTT. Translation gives CASSRTGQPQHF.

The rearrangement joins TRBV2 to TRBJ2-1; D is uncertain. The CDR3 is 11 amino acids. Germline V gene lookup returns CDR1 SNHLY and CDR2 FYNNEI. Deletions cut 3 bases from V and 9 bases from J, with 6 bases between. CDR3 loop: CASSEVGEQFF. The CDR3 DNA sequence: TGTGCCAGCAGTGAGGTTGGTGAGCAGTTCTTC.

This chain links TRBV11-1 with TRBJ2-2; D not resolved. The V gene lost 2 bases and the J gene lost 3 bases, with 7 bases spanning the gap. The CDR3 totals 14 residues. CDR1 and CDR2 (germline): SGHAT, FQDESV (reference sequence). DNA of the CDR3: TGTGCCAGCAGCTTATCCGGGTACACCGGGGAGCTGTTTTTT. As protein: CASSLSGYTGELFF.

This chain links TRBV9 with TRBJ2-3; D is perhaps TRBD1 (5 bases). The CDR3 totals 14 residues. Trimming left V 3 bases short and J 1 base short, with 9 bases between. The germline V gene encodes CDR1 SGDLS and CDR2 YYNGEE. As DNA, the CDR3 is TGTGCCAGCAGCGCCGACAGCGGCACAGATACGCAGTATTTT. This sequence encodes CASSADSGTDTQYF. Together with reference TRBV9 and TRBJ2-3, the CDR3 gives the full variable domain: DSGVTQTPKHLITATGQRVTLRCSPRSGDLSVYWYQQSLDQGLQFLIQYYNGEERAKGNILERFSAQQFPDLHSELNLSSLELGDSALYFCASSADSGTDTQYFGPGTRLTVL.

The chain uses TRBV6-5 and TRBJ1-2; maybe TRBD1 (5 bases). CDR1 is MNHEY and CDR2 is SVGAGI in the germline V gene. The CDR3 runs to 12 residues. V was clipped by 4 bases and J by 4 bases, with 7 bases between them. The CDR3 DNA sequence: TGTGCCAGCAGTTTTGGGGGCTATGGCTACACCTTC. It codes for CASSFGGYGYTF.

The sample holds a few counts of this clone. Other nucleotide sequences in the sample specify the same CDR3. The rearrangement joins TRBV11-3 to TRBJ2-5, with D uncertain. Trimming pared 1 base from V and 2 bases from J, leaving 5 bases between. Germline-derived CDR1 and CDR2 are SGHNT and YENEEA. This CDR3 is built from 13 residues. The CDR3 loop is CASSLGQQETQYF. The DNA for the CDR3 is TGTGCCAGCAGCTTAGGCCAACAAGAGACCCAGTACTTC. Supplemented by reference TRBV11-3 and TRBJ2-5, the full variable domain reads EAGVVQSPRYKIIEKKQPVAFWCNPISGHNTLYWYLQNLGQGPELLIRYENEEAVDDSQLPKDRFSAERLKGVDSTLKIQPAELGDSAVYLCASSLGQQETQYFGPGTRLLVL.

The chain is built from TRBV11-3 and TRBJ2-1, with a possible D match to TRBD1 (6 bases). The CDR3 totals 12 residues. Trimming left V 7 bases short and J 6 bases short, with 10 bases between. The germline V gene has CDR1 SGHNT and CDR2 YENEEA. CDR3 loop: CASTKGGNEQFF. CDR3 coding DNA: TGTGCCAGCACCAAAGGGGGCAATGAGCAGTTCTTC. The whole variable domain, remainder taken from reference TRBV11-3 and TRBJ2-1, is EAGVVQSPRYKIIEKKQPVAFWCNPISGHNTLYWYLQNLGQGPELLIRYENEEAVDDSQLPKDRFSAERLKGVDSTLKIQPAELGDSAVYLCASTKGGNEQFFGPGTRLTVL.

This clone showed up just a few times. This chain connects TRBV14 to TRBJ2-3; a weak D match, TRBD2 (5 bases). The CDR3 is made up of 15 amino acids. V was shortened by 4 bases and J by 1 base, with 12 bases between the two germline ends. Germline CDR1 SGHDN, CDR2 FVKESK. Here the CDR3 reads CASSPRGRGTDTQYF. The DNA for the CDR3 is TGTGCCAGCAGCCCCCGAGGGCGCGGCACAGATACGCAGTATTTT.

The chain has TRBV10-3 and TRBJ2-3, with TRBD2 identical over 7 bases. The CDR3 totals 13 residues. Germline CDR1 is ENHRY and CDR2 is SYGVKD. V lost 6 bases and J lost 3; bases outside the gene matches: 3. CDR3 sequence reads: CAIRGLETDTQYF. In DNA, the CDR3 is TGTGCCATCAGAGGACTAGAAACAGATACGCAGTATTTT.